This T cell receptor beta chain appears in the sequencing data of a study of technical replicates of blood from a handful of donors. J gave up 4 bases and V 1 base, and 3 bases lay outside the gene matches. Germline CDR1 and CDR2: LGHNA and YSLEER. The CDR3 runs 15 residues. Produced via immunoSEQ multiplex PCR; TCRdb's table is partial and in-frame only. The table has roughly 56,000 clones, 90% to 95% seen once. The sequencing input was PBMCs. The source is a human donor in good health. Some clones in this sample may be carry-over from other donors' samples. This chain connects TRBV4-3 to TRBJ2-1, with 8 bases fitting TRBD2. The CDR3 DNA sequence: TGCGCCAGCAGCCAAGCGCGGGAGGAGTACAATGAGCAGTTCTTC. It yields the protein CASSQAREEYNEQFF.